This entry features one TCR beta chain sequence. This entry comes from a study of T cell changes during pregnancy in multiple sclerosis. TCRdb keeps only in-frame clones here, not all; method: immunoSEQ multiplex PCR. This table holds 50,000 or so clones, more than 90% found once. This CDR3 has 13 residues. Germline V gene lookup returns CDR1 SGHRS and CDR2 YFSETQ. V lost 4 bases, J lost 6 bases, and 1 base stayed unmatched. The chain employs TRBV5-1 and TRBJ2-1, with 10 bases matching TRBD2. This receptor was obtained from a female donor with multiple sclerosis, enrolled in a pregnancy study. This specimen was CD4+ T cells from peripheral blood mononuclear cells, taken before pregnancy. CDR3 region: CASSPSGSNEQFF. The CDR3 nucleotides read TGCGCCAGCAGCCCTAGCGGGAGCAATGAGCAGTTCTTC. Full variable domain (remainder filled in from reference TRBV5-1 and TRBJ2-1): KAGVTQTPRYLIKTRGQQVTLSCSPISGHRSVSWYQQTPGQGLQFLFEYFSETQRNKGNFPGRFSGRQFSNSRSEMNVSTLELGDSALYLCASSPSGSNEQFFGPGTRLTVL.